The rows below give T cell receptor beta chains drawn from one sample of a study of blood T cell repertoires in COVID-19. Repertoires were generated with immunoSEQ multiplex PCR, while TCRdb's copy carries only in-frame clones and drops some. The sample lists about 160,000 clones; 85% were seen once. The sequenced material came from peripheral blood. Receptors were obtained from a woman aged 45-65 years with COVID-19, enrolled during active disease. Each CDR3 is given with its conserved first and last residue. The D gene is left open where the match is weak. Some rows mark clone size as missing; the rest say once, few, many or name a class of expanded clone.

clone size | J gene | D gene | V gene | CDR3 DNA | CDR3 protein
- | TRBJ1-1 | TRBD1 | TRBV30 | TGTGCCTGGAGACACGGGGGGACAGGGGGAACTGAAGCTTTCTTT | CAWRHGGTGGTEAFF
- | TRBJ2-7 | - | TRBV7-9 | TGTGCCAGCAGCTCCGGGACAAGCTACGAGCAGTACTTC | CASSSGTSYEQYF
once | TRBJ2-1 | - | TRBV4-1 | TGCGCCACCACACCGGCGGGGATGGGGTACAATGAGCAGTTCTTC | CATTPAGMGYNEQFF
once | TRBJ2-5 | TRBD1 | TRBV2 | TGTGCCAGCAGACAACAGGGGGCTGTGGAGACCCAGTACTTC | CASRQQGAVETQYF
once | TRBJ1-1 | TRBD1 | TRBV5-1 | TGCGCCAGCAGCATACAGGGGCGGACTGAAGCTTTCTTT | CASSIQGRTEAFF
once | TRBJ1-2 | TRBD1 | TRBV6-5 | TGTGCCAGCAGTTACTCAGGGGGCCTGAACTATGGCTACACCTTC | CASSYSGGLNYGYTF
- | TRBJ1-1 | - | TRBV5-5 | TGTGCCAGCAGCTTGGGCCCACAGGGAGCTAAATTTAACACTGAAGCTTTCTTT | CASSLGPQGAKFNTEAFF
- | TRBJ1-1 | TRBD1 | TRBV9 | TGTGCCAGCAGCCCCCAGGGGGACACTGAAGCTTTCTTT | CASSPQGDTEAFF
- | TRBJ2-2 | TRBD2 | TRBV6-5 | TGTGCGACTAGCGGGGGGACCACCGGGGAGCTGTTTTTT | CATSGGTTGELFF
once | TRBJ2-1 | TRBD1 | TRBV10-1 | TGCGCCAGCAGTGGGACAGGAGCCTCCTACAATGAGCAGTTCTTC | CASSGTGASYNEQFF
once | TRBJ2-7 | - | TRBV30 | TGTGCCTCGCGCCGGGTGGGTGAGCAGTACTTC | CASRRVGEQYF
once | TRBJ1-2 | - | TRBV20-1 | TGCAGTGCTAGTGGGCAGGGGTCTGCTAACTATGGCTACACCTTC | CSASGQGSANYGYTF
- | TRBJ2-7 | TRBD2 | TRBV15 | TGTGCCACCAGGCTAGCGGGGAGATACGAGCAGTACTTC | CATRLAGRYEQYF
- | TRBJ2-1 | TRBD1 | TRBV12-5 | TGTGCTAGTGGTCCAGTGGGCGGACAGGGAGATAATGAGCAGTTCTTC | CASGPVGGQGDNEQFF
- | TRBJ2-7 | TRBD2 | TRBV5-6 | TGTGCCAGCAGCCCCCGTCGGGGGGGCCAAACCTACGAGCAGTACTTC | CASSPRRGGQTYEQYF
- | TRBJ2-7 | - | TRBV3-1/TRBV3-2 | TGTGCCAGCAGCCAGGGCATCTACGAGCAGTACTTC | CASSQGIYEQYF
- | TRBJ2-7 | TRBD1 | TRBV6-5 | TGTGCCAGCAGCTTAGGGGGCGCGGGTAGCGAGCAGTACTTC | CASSLGGAGSEQYF